This TCR beta chain was retrieved from a study of OX40 agonist ivuxolimab in advanced cancers. Across the study: Each patient was given ivuxolimab into a vein every 2 weeks, at 0.01 to 10 mg/kg.

TCRdb's table, derived via immunoSEQ multiplex PCR, lists solely in-frame clones and lacks some. The repertoire holds some 74,000 clones, with 90% as singletons. Looked up from germline, CDR1 is MDHEN and CDR2 is SYDVKM. The V gene end was trimmed by 2 bases and the J gene end by 6 bases; junction bases not matched to a gene: 10. This CDR3 contains 17 residues. This receptor was obtained from an adult with an advanced solid tumor such as melanoma, head and neck, liver or kidney cancer. The specimen comprised CD4+ or CD8+ T cells sorted from blood, sampled in a trial of the OX40 agonist ivuxolimab. The chain joins TRBV28 to TRBJ1-6; TRBD1 agrees at 7 bases. This chain's CDR3 is CASSLLGWGQSNSPLHF. The CDR3 coding sequence is TGTGCCAGCAGTTTACTCGGCTGGGGACAGAGTAATTCACCCCTCCACTTT.